This TCR beta chain was recorded in a study of early T cells in non-severe SARS-CoV-2 infection. Study-wide background: Bulk RNA taken from unsorted whole blood was sequenced, leaving chains unpaired. General study results and limits: Sequences matched to VDJdb favored anti-spike CD8 responses, while private and CD4 specificities were missed.

Germline V gene sequence: CDR1 SGHTA, CDR2 FQGTGA. The CDR3 consists of 14 residues. V lost 5 bases and J lost 10, with 15 bases in between. This clonotype has more than one count but fewer than ten. What it binds is unknown. As part of library construction, unique molecular identifiers were attached to individual cDNA molecules. Via MiXCR, TCRdb re-called the 5' RACE reads, giving one row per CDR3 protein. The sample has around 99,000 distinct CDR3 sequences, roughly 11% seen once. The TCR was taken from an adult who was a healthcare worker with PCR-confirmed SARS-CoV-2 infection or an uninfected control (not recorded which). Sequenced: whole blood. The rearrangement links TRBV7-3 to TRBJ1-6; D might be TRBD1 (6 bases). The CDR3 nucleotides are TGTGCCAGCAGCGGGGGGCGTTCTGAATCACCCCTCCACTTT. Amino acid sequence: CASSGGRSESPLHF.